This passage covers 20 T cell receptor beta chains from one sample sequenced in a study of response to subunit inactivated influenza vaccine. TCRdb called the RT-PCR reads again in MiXCR, with one record for every CDR3 protein. The sample has some 300,000 distinct CDR3 sequences; about 20% are singletons. Sequencing used PBMCs from blood, obtained around 22 months after vaccination. Receptors originate from a man between 50 and 69 years old who received an inactivated influenza vaccine.

The chain has TRBV10-3 and TRBJ2-1; a possible D gene is TRBD2 (6 bases). The V gene's germline CDR1 is ENHRY and CDR2 SYGVKD. V was pared by 4 bases and J by 9 bases, with 10 bases between. The CDR3 has 12 residues. CDR3 amino acids: CAISVRGSEQFF. CDR3 sequence (DNA): TGTGCCATCAGTGTCCGGGGGAGTGAGCAGTTCTTC.

This clonotype was counted a few times. V and J are TRBV2 and TRBJ2-3; no clear D gene. V lost 4 bases to trimming and J lost 2 bases, with 7 bases between them. CDR1 is SNHLY, CDR2 FYNNEI, per germline. The CDR3 loop spans 13 amino acids. The CDR3 sequence is CASSVGYTDTQYF. DNA for the CDR3: TGTGCCAGCAGTGTCGGCTACACAGATACGCAGTATTTT.

The chain uses TRBV3-1 and TRBJ2-7; maybe TRBD2 (5 bases). The ends were cut back, 4 bases at V and 0 bases at J, with 16 bases in the middle. Germline CDR1 reads LGHDT; CDR2 reads YNNKEL (reference sequence). This CDR3 is 16 amino acids long. The CDR3 reads CASSRGLLLSSYEQYF. The CDR3 DNA is TGTGCCAGCAGCCGCGGACTCTTATTAAGCTCCTACGAGCAGTACTTC.

This clonotype was seen more than once but under ten times. The chain uses TRBV7-2 and TRBJ2-3, with TRBD1 matching 10 bases. V dropped 4 bases and J dropped 2; count of bases not matched to a gene: 3. CDR3 size: 15 residues. Germline CDR1 SGHTA, CDR2 FQGNSA. Here the CDR3 reads CASSSGQGDTDTQYF. CDR3 nucleotides: TGTGCCAGCAGCTCAGGACAGGGGGACACAGATACGCAGTATTTT.

CDR3 residues: CASSNRDSKIEKLFF. CDR3 DNA: TGTGCCAGCAGCAACCGGGACAGCAAAATTGAAAAACTGTTTTTT. V is TRBV4-2 and J is TRBJ1-4; TRBD1 matches 7 bases. V shed 5 bases and J 7 bases; nucleotides not matched to a gene: 10. CDR1 LGHNA and CDR2 YNFKEQ come from the germline V gene. The CDR3 covers 15 residues.

In this sample, this clonotype turned up a few times. The chain uses TRBV2 and TRBJ1-5, with a possible D match to TRBD1 (5 bases). CDR1 is SNHLY, CDR2 FYNNEI, per germline. The ends were cut back, 4 bases at V and 3 bases at J, with 7 bases in the middle. The CDR3 has 13 amino acids. Here the CDR3 reads CASSGQLNQPQHF. For the CDR3, the DNA is TGTGCCAGCAGTGGACAGCTCAATCAGCCCCAGCATTTT.

The rearrangement joins TRBV20-1 to TRBJ2-1, with 11 bases identical to TRBD2. After removal of 2 bases from V and 8 bases from J, the junction contained 5 bases not matched to a gene. The CDR3 totals 14 residues. Germline CDR1 and CDR2: DFQATT and SNEGSKA (reference sequence). As DNA, the CDR3 is TGCAGTGCTAGAAAACTAGCGGGAGATTATGAGCAGTTCTTC. Amino acids: CSARKLAGDYEQFF.

This clonotype has a handful of counts. The genes are TRBV7-2 and TRBJ2-7; 11 bases line up with TRBD2. V lost 5 bases, J lost 2 bases, and 5 bases stayed unmatched. Germline lookup yields CDR1 SGHTA and CDR2 FQGNSA. CDR3 length: 15 amino acids. CDR3 in amino acids: CASSPGLAEAYEQYF. The CDR3 region has the DNA TGTGCCAGCAGCCCGGGACTAGCGGAAGCCTACGAGCAGTACTTC.

This sequence joins TRBV6-5 and TRBJ2-7; possible D gene TRBD1, 6 bases. Trimming cost V 2 bases and J 9 bases, with 8 bases left between them. Germline V gene sequence: CDR1 MNHEY, CDR2 SVGAGI. This CDR3 contains 11 residues. The CDR3 DNA reads TGTGCCAGCAGTTACCTAGGGGGGCAGTACTTC. Residues: CASSYLGGQYF.

This CDR3 is CASSSRGTGPNSPLHF. The CDR3 DNA reads as TGTGCCAGCAGCTCTAGGGGGACAGGGCCCAATTCACCCCTCCACTTT. This rearrangement joins TRBV7-2 to TRBJ1-6, with 9 positions matching TRBD1. This CDR3 region has 16 residues. Germline CDR1 reads SGHTA; CDR2 reads FQGNSA. The trim removed 4 bases at V and 7 bases at J, leaving 8 bases unmatched.

CDR3 in DNA: TGTGCCAGCAGCTTGACAGGGAGAGGCACTGAAGCTTTCTTT. Translation gives CASSLTGRGTEAFF. The chain employs TRBV3-1 and TRBJ1-1, with 7 bases lining up with TRBD1. Germline V gives CDR1 LGHDT, CDR2 YNNKEL (reference sequence). The CDR3 sequence is 14 residues long. The V gene end was trimmed by 5 bases and the J gene end by 4 bases; junction bases not matched to a gene: 7. Supplemented by reference TRBV3-1 and TRBJ1-1, the full variable domain reads DTAVSQTPKYLVTQMGNDKSIKCEQNLGHDTMYWYKQDSKKFLKIMFSYNNKELIINETVPNRFSPKSPDKAHLNLHINSLELGDSAVYFCASSLTGRGTEAFFGQGTRLTVV.

The V gene is TRBV7-6, the J gene TRBJ2-1; D remains ambiguous. V was cut by 2 bases and J by 5 bases, with 13 bases left in between. There are 15 residues in the CDR3. The germline gives CDR1 SGHVS, CDR2 FNYEAQ. CDR3 nucleotide sequence: TGTGCCAGCAGCTTAATCTTAGGGTGGGACAATGAGCAGTTCTTC. Residues: CASSLILGWDNEQFF.

Details on this clonotype: It is unclear where the CDR3 begins or ends on the DNA, so no DNA is shown, and the CDR3 is as TCRdb lists it. The rearrangement uses TRBV14 and TRBJ2-1; TRBD1 is the table's D call, not checked against the DNA. The CDR3 numbers 15 amino acids, ends counted. Germline V gene lookup returns CDR1 SGHDN and CDR2 FVKESK. CDR3: CASSPPVFGPGEQFF.

This chain joins TRBV25-1 and TRBJ2-7; D remains ambiguous. Trimming left V 2 bases short and J 3 bases short, with 11 bases between. The CDR3 runs 14 residues. CDR1 is MGHDK and CDR2 is SYGVNS in the germline V gene. The CDR3 loop reads CASSEPDKNYEQYF. The CDR3 DNA is TGTGCCAGCAGTGAACCCGACAAAAACTACGAGCAGTACTTC.

There are a few counts of this clonotype. The rearrangement links TRBV7-2 to TRBJ1-6; D not certain. The V gene lost 2 bases and the J gene lost 11 bases, with 19 bases spanning the gap. This CDR3 region has 16 residues. Germline lookup yields CDR1 SGHTA and CDR2 FQGNSA. The CDR3 coding sequence is TGTGCCAGCAGCTTATTACATCGTCCGTCGGAGGCACCCCTCCACTTT. The encoded protein is CASSLLHRPSEAPLHF.

V and J are TRBV11-2 and TRBJ2-2, with 10 bases matching TRBD1. J lost 4 bases, V lost 0 bases, and 14 bases had no gene match. The CDR3 totals 20 residues. Germline V lookup: CDR1 SGHAT, CDR2 FQNNGV. CDR3 DNA: TGTGCCAGCAGCTTAGATCATAGGACAGGGGGACTACTTGCCACCGGGGAGCTGTTTTTT. Residues: CASSLDHRTGGLLATGELFF. Complete variable domain (other parts from reference TRBV11-2 and TRBJ2-2): EAGVAQSPRYKIIEKRQSVAFWCNPISGHATLYWYQQILGQGPKLLIQFQNNGVVDDSQLPKDRFSAERLKGVDSTLKIQPAKLEDSAVYLCASSLDHRTGGLLATGELFFGEGSRLTVL.

The rearrangement joins TRBV29-1 to TRBJ1-2; weak D call: TRBD1 (6 bases). Trimming stripped 3 bases from V and 4 bases from J, with 12 bases between. There are 13 residues in the CDR3. Per the germline V gene, CDR1 is SQVTM and CDR2 is ANQGSEA. CDR3 DNA: TGCAGCGTTGAGGGAAGACAGGTCTATGGCTACACCTTC. This sequence encodes CSVEGRQVYGYTF.

The V gene is TRBV12-3 or TRBV12-4, the J gene TRBJ2-6; D may be TRBD2 (6 bases). V was trimmed by 0 bases and J by 2 bases, leaving 14 bases between them. This CDR3 spans 18 amino acids. The CDR3 loop reads CASSLARAGIPGANVLTF. Here the CDR3 DNA reads TGTGCCAGCAGTTTAGCGCGGGCGGGAATCCCTGGGGCCAACGTCCTGACTTTC.

V and J are TRBV4-2 and TRBJ1-1, with D maybe TRBD1 (5 bases). This CDR3 spans 16 amino acids. Germline V gene lookup returns CDR1 LGHNA and CDR2 YNFKEQ. Trimming shortened V by 0 bases and J by 1 base, and 12 bases separated the two germline ends. The CDR3 sequence: CASSQDLKGSNTEAFF. The CDR3 DNA reads TGTGCCAGCAGCCAAGATTTAAAGGGGTCGAACACTGAAGCTTTCTTT.

This clonotype was counted a few times. The chain carries TRBV4-1 and TRBJ1-5; D gene unclear. V was clipped by 1 base and J by 6 bases, with 10 bases between them. The length of the CDR3 is 14 residues. The V gene's germline CDR1 is MGHRA and CDR2 YSYEKL. As DNA, the CDR3 is TGCGCCAGCAGCCAAGCCGGCCGCTCTCAGCCCCAGCATTTT. This gives the protein CASSQAGRSQPQHF.